These 10 T cell receptor beta chains share one sample of origin, sequenced in a study of shared clonotypes between healthy human individuals. The assay was immunoSEQ multiplex PCR, and TCRdb's table has in-frame clones only and misses some. Found here are around 2,000,000 clones, approximately 95% of them singletons; the top ten hold 0.1% to 0.15%. Sequencing input: naive CD4+ T cells sorted from blood. Specified subset: CD45RA+ positively selected. These receptors were collected from a man between 18 and 35 years old in good health.

V usage is TRBV7-9 and J usage is TRBJ2-7, with D unclear. The germline V gene has CDR1 SEHNR and CDR2 FQNEAQ (reference sequence). V was trimmed by 9 bases and J by 2 bases, leaving 11 bases between them. The CDR3 has 12 amino acids. CDR3 bases: TGTGCCAGTCGAAGCAACCCCTACGAGCAGTACTTC. Residues: CASRSNPYEQYF.

The rearrangement joins TRBV9 to TRBJ1-4; 7 bases align to TRBD1. Losses at the gene ends were 2 bases for V and 6 bases for J; bases not matched to a gene: 13. CDR3 length: 17 residues. The V gene's germline CDR1 is SGDLS and CDR2 YYNGEE. CDR3 sequence: CASSVDTGALSDEKLFF. In DNA form, the CDR3 reads TGTGCCAGCAGCGTGGATACAGGGGCCCTTTCCGATGAAAAACTGTTTTTT.

This chain uses TRBV19 with TRBJ2-5, with D tentatively TRBD1 or TRBD2 (5 bases each). The CDR3 spans 14 residues. CDR1 and CDR2 (germline): LNHDA, SQIVND (reference sequence). The germline V and J ends were trimmed by 1 base and 4 bases, with 10 bases remaining between them. The CDR3 spells CASSIGGMAETQYF. In nucleotides, the CDR3 is TGTGCCAGTAGTATAGGGGGGATGGCAGAGACCCAGTACTTC.

This chain uses TRBV2 with TRBJ2-7, with TRBD1 matching over 11 bases. The germline V gene encodes CDR1 SNHLY and CDR2 FYNNEI. This CDR3 comprises 13 residues. J gave up 3 bases and V 9 bases, and 4 bases lay outside the gene matches. The DNA of the CDR3 is TGTGCCAGTGGACAGGGGGCCGTCTACGAGCAGTACTTC. Protein sequence: CASGQGAVYEQYF.

The genes are TRBV18 and TRBJ2-7; D is unresolved. CDR1 and CDR2 (germline): KGHSH, LQKENI. This CDR3 spans 15 amino acids. With 3 bases removed from V and 0 bases from J, the gap between germline ends came to 12 bases. The CDR3 nucleotides are TGTGCCAGCTCACCGGGCCAGGCTTTCTCCTACGAGCAGTACTTC. Encoded protein: CASSPGQAFSYEQYF.

The V and J genes are TRBV5-8 and TRBJ2-7, with D perhaps TRBD1 (6 bases). The length of the CDR3 is 15 residues. V lost 0 bases and J 3 bases, leaving 13 bases between the germline ends. Germline CDR1 SGHTS, CDR2 YDEGEE. CDR3 in amino acids: CASSLDGTTSYEQYF. The CDR3 coding sequence is TGTGCCAGCAGCTTGGACGGGACAACGAGCTACGAGCAGTACTTC. Using reference TRBV5-8 and TRBJ2-7 for the parts outside the CDR3, the full variable domain is EAGVTQSPTHLIKTRGQQATLRCSPISGHTSVYWYQQALGLGLQFLLWYDEGEERNRGNFPPRFSGRQFPNYSSELNVNALELEDSALYLCASSLDGTTSYEQYFGPGTRLTVT.

Note on this clone: In the same sample, other DNA sequences code for this CDR3. V and J are TRBV19 and TRBJ2-7, with 8 nucleotides matching TRBD1. CDR3 length: 14 residues. The ends lost 5 bases at V and 2 bases at J; junction bases unmatched: 5. From germline, CDR1 is LNHDA and CDR2 SQIVND (reference sequence). The CDR3: CASSPGQGPYEQYF. Written as DNA, the CDR3 is TGTGCCAGTAGTCCCGGACAGGGCCCCTACGAGCAGTACTTC.

The chain has TRBV9 and TRBJ1-2, with D tentatively TRBD1 (6 bases). The CDR3 extends over 16 amino acids. Trimming took off 4 bases at V and 2 bases at J, with 18 bases between the two ends. Looked up from germline, CDR1 is SGDLS and CDR2 is YYNGEE. DNA of the CDR3: TGTGCCAGCAGCCCATGGTCCGGGACAAAAAACTATGGCTACACCTTC. Translated, it gives CASSPWSGTKNYGYTF.

This clone was seen more than once but under ten times. The rearrangement joins TRBV11-2 to TRBJ2-2; 8 nucleotides line up with TRBD1. J lost 4 bases, V lost 5 bases, and 15 bases had no gene match. Per germline, CDR1 SGHAT and CDR2 FQNNGV. This CDR3 is built from 18 residues. Here the CDR3 reads CASSPGPMQGAGTGELFF. In DNA, the CDR3 is TGTGCCAGCAGCCCGGGACCAATGCAGGGGGCAGGCACCGGGGAGCTGTTTTTT.

This rearrangement joins TRBV7-9 to TRBJ2-4; TRBD1 matches 9 bases. CDR1 SEHNR and CDR2 FQNEAQ come from the germline V gene (reference sequence). The CDR3 totals 18 residues. The V segment lost 5 bases and the J segment 6 bases; nucleotides outside the gene matches: 17. CDR3 DNA: TGTGCCAGCAGCGCCGGCCACACAGGGGGCGGAAGGGGAAACATTCAGTACTTC. As protein: CASSAGHTGGGRGNIQYF.